One T cell receptor beta chain is described in this entry. Nivolumab, ipilimumab, aspirin, low-dose cyclophosphamide and low-dose radiotherapy were given to donors. Inclusion covered patients whose advanced solid tumors lacked tumor-infiltrating lymphocytes. cDNA synthesis used a TRAV/TRBV-specific primer set for both chains. The TCRs were subjected to amplification over roughly 18 PCR cycles employing a constant-region primer in conjunction with a V-primer adapter. One entry per CDR3 protein, called by TCRdb with MiXCR from the reads. The data contain 18,000 or so distinct CDR3 sequences, roughly 70% of them singletons. This entry is derived from a study of low-dose radiotherapy and immunotherapy resistance in tumors. For the study at large: Members of Cohort 1 were treated with 0.5 Gy per fraction every 2 weeks. The prescribed total PTV dose was 6.5 Gy. Patients took oral aspirin 300 mg daily for four cycles from cycle 1 day 1.

The clonotype was recovered from a human donor with advanced metastatic prostate, ovarian, gallbladder or colorectal cancer (not recorded which). This table probably holds off-target reads from a library built for another chain.

The CDR3 spells CASSPIAGGTTGELFF. CDR3 nucleotide sequence: TGTGCCAGCAGTCCTATAGCGGGAGGAACCACCGGGGAGCTGTTTTTT. This chain connects TRBV27 to TRBJ2-2; 10 bases are shared with TRBD2. This CDR3 is built from 16 residues. With 5 bases clipped from V and 4 bases from J, the junction kept 7 bases outside the gene matches. Per the germline V gene, CDR1 is MNHEY and CDR2 is SMNVEV (reference sequence).